The 23 T cell receptor beta chains below come from one sample, sequenced in a study of T cell responses to AZD1222 COVID-19 vaccine (dated by TCRdb to the early 2020s). Library preparation used the immunoSEQ multiplex PCR assay. TCRdb's version of the immuneACCESS table is confined to in-frame rearrangements and falls short of the full clone set. An unresolved V gene accounts for under half of the shortfall where checked; the remainder is of unknown origin. In all, the sample holds about 190,000 clones, and more than 75% of those were seen once. The ten biggest clones cover less than 3% of the sample. Sample time point, as interpreted from the label and publication: baseline before first vaccination. In light of the paper, this sample's treatment or condition label describes: meningococcal conjugate vaccine given as trial control. Specimen: peripheral blood, collected on day 0 of MenACWY control vaccination. The origin of the receptors is an adult in good health.

The chain employs TRBV6-5 and TRBJ1-5; D not resolved. Germline V CDR1 and CDR2: MNHEY, SVGAGI. The CDR3 loop spans 15 amino acids. Deletions cut 7 bases from V and 0 bases from J, with 13 bases between. As DNA, the CDR3 is TGTGCCAGCAATTTCGACGGGAGTAGCAATCAGCCCCAGCATTTT. This translates into CASNFDGSSNQPQHF.

The chain employs TRBV6-5 and TRBJ1-1; D is uncertain. The CDR3 loop spans 13 amino acids. CDR1 MNHEY and CDR2 SVGAGI come from the germline V gene. With 0 bases removed from V and 6 bases from J, the gap between germline ends came to 8 bases. The chain's CDR3 is CASSYSIPSEAFF. CDR3 in DNA: TGTGCCAGCAGTTACTCGATCCCTTCTGAAGCTTTCTTT.

The chain is built from TRBV7-2 and TRBJ1-2; 8 nucleotides agree with TRBD1. The CDR3 spans 13 residues. Germline CDR1 reads SGHTA; CDR2 reads FQGNSA. With V trimmed by 0 bases and J by 8 bases, 2 bases remained unmatched. CDR3 bases: TGTGCCAGCAGCTTAGCGAGGGACAGGGGCTACACCTTC. It encodes CASSLARDRGYTF.

This chain joins TRBV4-3 and TRBJ1-2, with TRBD1 as a possible D gene (6 bases). The germline V gene has CDR1 LGHNA and CDR2 YSLEER. This CDR3 has 14 residues. V was pared by 3 bases and J by 1 base, with 9 bases between. The CDR3 region is CASSHRQVNYGYTF. The CDR3 DNA reads as TGCGCCAGCAGCCACCGACAGGTTAACTATGGCTACACCTTC.

This clone was seen only once. This chain connects TRBV27 to TRBJ2-2; D may be TRBD2 (5 bases). Germline CDR1 MNHEY, CDR2 SMNVEV (reference sequence). Trimming pared 3 bases from V and 4 bases from J, leaving 9 bases between. The CDR3 is made up of 14 amino acids. The CDR3 DNA is TGTGCCAGCAGTTTTTTGAGGGTCACCGGGGAGCTGTTTTTT. Translating it yields CASSFLRVTGELFF.

This chain links TRBV5-4 with TRBJ2-2; TRBD1 is a possible D gene (5 bases). The CDR3 has 15 residues. The germline gives CDR1 SGHNT, CDR2 YYREEE (reference sequence). Trimming left V 4 bases short and J 0 bases short, with 10 bases between. Here the CDR3 reads CASSPSGPNTGELFF. The CDR3 DNA sequence: TGTGCCAGCAGCCCCTCAGGGCCGAACACCGGGGAGCTGTTTTTT.

The J gene is TRBJ1-5, the V gene TRBV7-6; TRBD1 aligns across 10 bases. CDR3 length equals 15 residues. CDR1 and CDR2 (germline): SGHVS, FNYEAQ. The V and J ends lost 5 bases and 7 bases, in that order; junction bases with no gene match: 8. The CDR3, as DNA: TGTGCCAGCAGCCCCCGGGACAGGGGTGGGCAGCCCCAGCATTTT. Translated, it gives CASSPRDRGGQPQHF.

The chain joins TRBV5-6 to TRBJ2-3; a weak D match, TRBD2 (6 bases). Germline CDR1 SGHDT, CDR2 YYEEEE. The CDR3 is 16 residues long. The germline V and J ends were trimmed by 2 bases and 3 bases, with 16 bases remaining between them. The CDR3 protein is CASSLYDGEVTDTQYF. In nucleotides, the CDR3 is TGTGCCAGCAGCTTATACGACGGGGAGGTGACAGATACGCAGTATTTT.

The chain combines TRBV7-9 with TRBJ2-1; TRBD1 matches at 8 bases. V was clipped by 1 base and J by 6 bases; unmatched bases: 2. The CDR3 loop spans 14 amino acids. Germline V gives CDR1 SEHNR, CDR2 FQNEAQ (reference sequence). The CDR3 reads CASSLEGQGNEQFF. Here the CDR3 DNA reads TGTGCCAGCAGCTTAGAAGGACAGGGCAATGAGCAGTTCTTC.

The gene calls are TRBV5-1 and TRBJ1-4; 7 nucleotides match TRBD1. Per the germline V gene, CDR1 is SGHRS and CDR2 is YFSETQ. This CDR3 contains 18 residues. V shed 4 bases and J 0 bases; nucleotides not matched to a gene: 12. CDR3 coding DNA: TGCGCCAGCAGCCCGGGGACAGCTTCTACTGCAACTAATGAAAAACTGTTTTTT. Translating gives CASSPGTASTATNEKLFF.

This rearrangement joins TRBV9 to TRBJ2-1, with 7 nucleotides matching TRBD1. The CDR3 extends over 15 amino acids. Germline V gene data show CDR1 as SGDLS and CDR2 as YYNGEE. V was clipped by 4 bases and J by 0 bases; unmatched bases: 4. The CDR3 DNA is TGTGCCAGCAGCCCGAGACAGGGCTCCTACAATGAGCAGTTCTTC. Its translation: CASSPRQGSYNEQFF.

This rearrangement joins TRBV25-1 to TRBJ1-5, with 8 nucleotides matching TRBD1. This CDR3 has 16 residues. Germline V CDR1 and CDR2: MGHDK, SYGVNS. Trimming took 3 bases from V and 6 from J; bases not matched to a gene: 10. CDR3 protein: CASSEGQGAEGQPQHF. CDR3 DNA: TGTGCCAGCAGTGAGGGGCAGGGGGCTGAGGGTCAGCCCCAGCATTTT. Using reference TRBV25-1 and TRBJ1-5 for the parts outside the CDR3, the full variable domain is EADIYQTPRYLVIGTGKKITLECSQTMGHDKMYWYQQDPGMELHLIHYSYGVNSTEKGDLSSESTVSRIRTEHFPLTLESARPSHTSQYLCASSEGQGAEGQPQHFGDGTRLSIL.

The V and J genes are TRBV18 and TRBJ2-7, with a weak D call TRBD2 (7 bases). Deletions cut 1 base from V and 0 bases from J, with 13 bases between. Germline-derived CDR1 and CDR2 are KGHSH and LQKENI. The CDR3 extends over 16 amino acids. The CDR3 sequence: CASSPLLRGGSYEQYF. The CDR3 DNA follows: TGTGCCAGCTCACCACTACTGAGGGGGGGCTCCTACGAGCAGTACTTC.

The chain has TRBV4-2 and TRBJ2-6; D possibly corresponds to TRBD1 (6 bases). V was trimmed by 0 bases and J by 0 bases, leaving 12 bases between them. The germline CDR1 and CDR2 sequences are LGHNA and YNFKEQ. This CDR3 is built from 18 residues. Here the CDR3 DNA reads TGTGCCAGCAGCCAAGAGCAGGGGCTGGGCTCTGGGGCCAACGTCCTGACTTTC. It codes for CASSQEQGLGSGANVLTF.

The chain uses TRBV6-5 and TRBJ1-6, with TRBD1 matching 8 bases. V lost 6 bases, J lost 5 bases, and 6 bases stayed unmatched. The germline gives CDR1 MNHEY, CDR2 SVGAGI. The CDR3 spans 15 residues. Here the CDR3 DNA reads TGTGCCAGCAGGATACAGGGGGGTCATAATTCACCCCTCCACTTT. As protein: CASRIQGGHNSPLHF.

V usage is TRBV7-2 and J usage is TRBJ1-5; tentatively, D is TRBD1 (6 bases). The germline V gene has CDR1 SGHTA and CDR2 FQGNSA. This CDR3 contains 14 residues. V was pared by 4 bases and J by 3 bases, with 10 bases between. The CDR3 nucleotides read TGTGCCAGCAGCTATACAGGGCCCAATCAGCCCCAGCATTTT. Translation gives CASSYTGPNQPQHF.

The chain joins TRBV5-4 to TRBJ2-5; 15 nucleotides agree with TRBD2. Germline V CDR1 and CDR2: SGHNT, YYREEE (reference sequence). CDR3 length: 18 amino acids. Germline trimming cut 4 bases from V and 5 bases from J; bases unmatched to any gene: 12. In nucleotides, the CDR3 is TGTGCCAGCAGCAAGGGACTAGCGGGGGGTCATCACGAGGAGACCCAGTACTTC. This sequence encodes CASSKGLAGGHHEETQYF. Full variable domain (outside the CDR3, taken from reference TRBV5-4 and TRBJ2-5): ETGVTQSPTHLIKTRGQQVTLRCSSQSGHNTVSWYQQALGQGPQFIFQYYREEENGRGNFPPRFSGLQFPNYSSELNVNALELDDSALYLCASSKGLAGGHHEETQYFGPGTRLLVL.

The V and J genes are TRBV2 and TRBJ2-1, with 11 bases identical to TRBD2. Germline assignment: CDR1 SNHLY and CDR2 FYNNEI. The CDR3 runs to 16 residues. V lost 7 bases and J lost 4; bases outside the gene matches: 9. CDR3 region: CASNKRASGRYNEQFF. The CDR3 DNA reads TGTGCCAGCAATAAAAGGGCTAGCGGGAGGTACAATGAGCAGTTCTTC.

The table lists this clone with a count of one. The chain couples TRBV18 to TRBJ1-4, with a possible D match to TRBD1 (5 bases). The CDR3 spans 15 residues. The V gene lost 2 bases and the J gene lost 3 bases, with 10 bases spanning the gap. In germline, CDR1 is KGHSH, CDR2 LQKENI. CDR3 DNA: TGTGCCAGCTCACCAAAGGGGATTGCTAATGAAAAACTGTTTTTT. Residues: CASSPKGIANEKLFF.

This clone was picked up one time. The gene calls are TRBV5-6 and TRBJ1-2; D gene unclear. CDR3 length: 13 residues. The V and J ends lost 2 bases and 0 bases respectively, with 5 bases between them. Germline-derived CDR1 and CDR2 are SGHDT and YYEEEE. CDR3 region: CASSFTSNYGYTF. DNA for the CDR3: TGTGCCAGCAGCTTTACCTCTAACTATGGCTACACCTTC.

This chain uses TRBV5-4 with TRBJ2-2; the match to TRBD1 covers 7 bases. The V segment lost 2 bases and the J segment 0 bases; nucleotides outside the gene matches: 7. CDR3 size: 17 residues. Germline assignment: CDR1 SGHNT and CDR2 YYREEE (reference sequence). CDR3: CASSFSRTGTNTGELFF. In DNA form, the CDR3 reads TGTGCCAGCAGCTTTTCTCGGACAGGCACGAACACCGGGGAGCTGTTTTTT.

The table lists this clone with a count of one. The V and J genes are TRBV18 and TRBJ2-2, with D possibly matching TRBD2 (6 bases). V was cut by 8 bases and J by 2 bases, with 12 bases left in between. This CDR3 has 14 amino acids. The germline V gene encodes CDR1 KGHSH and CDR2 LQKENI. The CDR3 loop is CASHAGLNTGELFF. DNA for the CDR3: TGTGCCAGCCATGCGGGGCTAAACACCGGGGAGCTGTTTTTT.

The rearrangement links TRBV5-1 to TRBJ2-3; 11 bases agree with TRBD1. Germline lookup yields CDR1 SGHRS and CDR2 YFSETQ. The CDR3 contains 13 residues. With V trimmed by 7 bases and J by 4 bases, 2 bases remained unmatched. In DNA, the CDR3 is TGCGCCAGCGGGACAGGGGGGGCAGATACGCAGTATTTT. Translated: CASGTGGADTQYF.